These 20 T cell receptor beta chains were sequenced from one sample in a study of monozygotic twins with inflammatory bowel disease. Reprocessing the 5' RACE reads, TCRdb reports a single entry for every CDR3 protein and omits DNA. This listing includes roughly 150,000 distinct CDR3 sequences. Sequencing was carried out using blood. The receptors derive from a human donor with ulcerative colitis or Crohn's disease, or a healthy co-twin of an affected twin (not recorded which).

The gene calls are TRBV7-3 and TRBJ1-1. Germline CDR1 is SGHTA and CDR2 is FQGTGA. The CDR3 runs 15 residues. CDR3 sequence reads: CASSLNGEMNTEAFF.

The chain has TRBV6-1 and TRBJ1-1; the D call from TCRdb, TRBD1, cannot be confirmed without DNA. Germline CDR1 reads MNHNS; CDR2 reads SASEGT. This CDR3 is 14 amino acids long. Here the CDR3 reads CASRGTALNTEAFF.

The chain has TRBV5-1 and TRBJ2-2. The CDR3 spans 15 residues. Looked up from germline, CDR1 is SGHRS and CDR2 is YFSETQ. CDR3 amino acids: CASSLGRANTGELFF.

The chain has TRBV19 and TRBJ2-1; TCRdb's D call of TRBD2 is untestable without DNA. The CDR3 is 14 residues long. Germline lookup yields CDR1 LNHDA and CDR2 SQIVND (reference sequence). The CDR3 spells CASSMGLQNNEQFF. The full variable domain, in which reference TRBV19 and TRBJ2-1 provide the parts outside the CDR3, is DGGITQSPKYLFRKEGQNVTLSCEQNLNHDAMYWYRQDPGQGLRLIYYSQIVNDFQKGDIAEGYSVSREKKESFPLTVTSAQKNPTAFYLCASSMGLQNNEQFFGPGTRLTVL.

This chain uses TRBV7-2 with TRBJ1-5; TCRdb names TRBD1, which stays unverified in the absence of DNA. This CDR3 region has 15 residues. Per germline, CDR1 SGHTA and CDR2 FQGNSA. CDR3 protein: CASSWQGDSNQPQHF.

The chain uses TRBV7-2 and TRBJ2-7; TCRdb calls TRBD1, which cannot be checked without DNA. Germline CDR1 and CDR2: SGHTA and FQGNSA. The CDR3 is 15 residues long. This CDR3 reads CASSYTGTGGYEQYF.

The chain has TRBV20-1 and TRBJ2-1; checking the TCRdb D call of TRBD2 is not possible without DNA. The CDR3 has 15 residues. The germline V gene encodes CDR1 DFQATT and CDR2 SNEGSKA (reference sequence). This CDR3 reads CSARGRTTSYNEQFF.

The chain links TRBV5-1 to TRBJ1-2. The CDR3 totals 13 residues. The germline CDR1 and CDR2 sequences are SGHRS and YFSETQ. CDR3 loop: CASSLNSLYGYTF. Combining the CDR3 with reference TRBV5-1 and TRBJ1-2 gives the whole variable domain KAGVTQTPRYLIKTRGQQVTLSCSPISGHRSVSWYQQTPGQGLQFLFEYFSETQRNKGNFPGRFSGRQFSNSRSEMNVSTLELGDSALYLCASSLNSLYGYTFGSGTRLTVV.

J is TRBJ1-6 and V is TRBV20-1. Germline V gene data show CDR1 as DFQATT and CDR2 as SNEGSKA (reference sequence). The CDR3 spans 15 residues. The CDR3: CSAEEDNFYNSPLHF.

The chain is built from TRBV7-9 and TRBJ2-7; TCRdb indicates TRBD1, and absent DNA this call remains unverified. The germline gives CDR1 SEHNR, CDR2 FQNEAQ (reference sequence). The CDR3 totals 13 residues. The CDR3 here is CASSPQGRYEQYF.

This chain uses TRBV3-1 with TRBJ1-1. There are 16 residues in the CDR3. In germline, CDR1 is LGHDT, CDR2 YNNKEL (reference sequence). CDR3 sequence reads: CASSQLPRALNTEAFF.

The rearrangement uses TRBV12-3 or TRBV12-4 and TRBJ1-6; the TRBD1 assignment by TCRdb is unverifiable without DNA. This CDR3 comprises 16 residues. The CDR3: CASSPRDSSYNSPLHF.

The V gene is TRBV20-1, the J gene TRBJ1-1; TCRdb returns TRBD1, unconfirmable since there is no DNA. The CDR3 length is 14 residues. CDR1 and CDR2 from the germline V gene are DFQATT and SNEGSKA (reference sequence). Here the CDR3 reads CSANPFTPNTEAFF.

This rearrangement joins TRBV20-1 to TRBJ1-5. This CDR3 is 14 amino acids long. Germline CDR1 reads DFQATT; CDR2 reads SNEGSKA (reference sequence). The chain's CDR3 is CSASPQLSNQPQHF.

The chain is built from TRBV6-2 or TRBV6-3 and TRBJ2-1; the D gene TCRdb calls, TRBD1, cannot be checked with no DNA. Germline lookup yields CDR1 MNHEY and CDR2 SVGEGT. CDR3 length: 14 residues. The chain's CDR3 is CASRQGSSYNEQFF.

The V gene is TRBV7-6, the J gene TRBJ2-7; TCRdb proposes TRBD2, but this gene call is untestable without DNA. Per the germline V gene, CDR1 is SGHVS and CDR2 is FNYEAQ. This CDR3 spans 16 amino acids. The CDR3 region is CASSSTQTSGKGEQYF. The whole variable domain, remainder taken from reference TRBV7-6 and TRBJ2-7, is GAGVSQSPRYKVTKRGQDVALRCDPISGHVSLYWYRQALGQGPEFLTYFNYEAQQDKSGLPNDRFSAERPEGSISTLTIQRTEQRDSAMYRCASSSTQTSGKGEQYFGPGTRLTVT.

V usage is TRBV12-3 or TRBV12-4 and J usage is TRBJ2-7; the D call from TCRdb, TRBD1, cannot be confirmed without DNA. This CDR3 has 15 residues. The CDR3 loop reads CASSLRAGNLAEQYF.

CDR3 loop: CASSTVFGRDTEAFF. The chain couples TRBV5-1 to TRBJ1-1. The V gene's germline CDR1 is SGHRS and CDR2 YFSETQ. The CDR3 covers 15 residues.

The genes are TRBV5-1 and TRBJ1-2. CDR3 size: 13 residues. Germline CDR1 and CDR2: SGHRS and YFSETQ. Here the CDR3 reads CASSSRGNYGYTF.

The J gene is TRBJ2-7, the V gene TRBV5-1; there is no DNA to check the TCRdb D call of TRBD1. Per germline, CDR1 SGHRS and CDR2 YFSETQ. This CDR3 comprises 16 residues. The CDR3 is CASSLIPGGRDYEQYF.